The count of the clone carrying this T cell receptor (beta chain) is one. An end of the junction does not agree with germline; a read error may underlie this. In the authors' methods: Nucleated cell counts were estimated from reference gene primer amplification. Assay used: immunoSEQ multiplex PCR; TCRdb lists only in-frame clones, some missing. That table supplies the V and J calls and clone size; D and trimming were determined from the DNA. The sample yields roughly 250,000 clones, around 87% seen once. The germline gives CDR1 SGHDT, CDR2 YYEEEE. This CDR3 has 18 amino acids. These data belong to a study of blood T cell repertoires in COVID-19. As for the study in general: Collection of acute and convalescent COVID-19 samples took place in the United States, Italy and Spain. The analysed material was cDNA or gDNA that came from T cells, B-cell-depleted T cells, or PBMCs.

The material sequenced was peripheral blood. The TCR comes from a man in his fifties or sixties who had recovered from COVID-19. The chain couples TRBV5-6 to TRBJ1-6; 9 bases line up with TRBD1. The CDR3: CASRLDRGVESYNSPLHF. The CDR3 DNA sequence: TGTGCCAGCAGATTGGACAGGGGAGTTGAGTCCTATAATTCACCCCTCCACTTT.